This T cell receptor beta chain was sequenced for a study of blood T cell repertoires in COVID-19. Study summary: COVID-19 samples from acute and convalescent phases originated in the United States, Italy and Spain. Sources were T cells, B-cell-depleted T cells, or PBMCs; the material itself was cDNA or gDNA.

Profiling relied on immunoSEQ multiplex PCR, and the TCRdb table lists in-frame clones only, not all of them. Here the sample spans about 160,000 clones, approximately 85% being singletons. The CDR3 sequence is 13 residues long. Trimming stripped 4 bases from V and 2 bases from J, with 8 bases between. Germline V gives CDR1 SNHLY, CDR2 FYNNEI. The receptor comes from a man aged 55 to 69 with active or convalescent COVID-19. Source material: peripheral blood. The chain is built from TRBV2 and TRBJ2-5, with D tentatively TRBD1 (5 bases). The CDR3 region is CASSARVQETQYF. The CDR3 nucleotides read TGTGCCAGCAGTGCCAGGGTTCAAGAGACCCAGTACTTC.